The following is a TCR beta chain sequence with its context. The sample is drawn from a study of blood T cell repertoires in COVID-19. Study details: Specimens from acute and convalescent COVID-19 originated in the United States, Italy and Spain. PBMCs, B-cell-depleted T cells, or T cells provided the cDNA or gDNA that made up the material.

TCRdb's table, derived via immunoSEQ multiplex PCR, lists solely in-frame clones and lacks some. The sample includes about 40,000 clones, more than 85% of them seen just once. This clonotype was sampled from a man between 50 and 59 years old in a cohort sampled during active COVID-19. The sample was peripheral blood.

CDR3 nucleotides: TGTGCCAGCAGTTTACCCGGGACACCGAACAATCAGCCCCAGCATTTT. Translating it yields CASSLPGTPNNQPQHF. The chain employs TRBV28 and TRBJ1-5, with a weak D call TRBD1 (6 bases). The CDR3 length is 16 residues. The V end lost 2 bases, the J end lost 3 bases, and 14 bases lay between the germline ends. The germline gives CDR1 MDHEN, CDR2 SYDVKM.